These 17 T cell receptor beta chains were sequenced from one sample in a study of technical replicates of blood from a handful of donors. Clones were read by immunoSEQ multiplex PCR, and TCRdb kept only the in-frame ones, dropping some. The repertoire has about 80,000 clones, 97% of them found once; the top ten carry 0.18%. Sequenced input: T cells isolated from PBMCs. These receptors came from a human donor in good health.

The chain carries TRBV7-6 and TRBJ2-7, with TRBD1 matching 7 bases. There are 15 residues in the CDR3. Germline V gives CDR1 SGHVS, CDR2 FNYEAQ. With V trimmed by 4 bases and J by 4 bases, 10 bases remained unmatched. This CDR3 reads CASSSNPGTAYEQYF. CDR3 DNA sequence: TGTGCCAGCAGCTCCAATCCCGGGACAGCGTACGAGCAGTACTTC.

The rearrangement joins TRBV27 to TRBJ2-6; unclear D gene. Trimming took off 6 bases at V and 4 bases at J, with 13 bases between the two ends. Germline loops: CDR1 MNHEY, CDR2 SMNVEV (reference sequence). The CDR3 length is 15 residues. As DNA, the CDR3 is TGTGCCAGCAGCCGCAACTTTGTCGGGGCCAACGTCCTGACTTTC. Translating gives CASSRNFVGANVLTF.

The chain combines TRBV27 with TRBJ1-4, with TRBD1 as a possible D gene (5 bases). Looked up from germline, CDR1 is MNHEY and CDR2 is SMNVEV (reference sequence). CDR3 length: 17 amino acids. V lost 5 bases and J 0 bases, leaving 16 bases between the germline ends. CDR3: CASSPTGDRATNEKLFF. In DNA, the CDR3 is TGTGCCAGCAGTCCCACAGGAGACCGTGCAACTAATGAAAAACTGTTTTTT.

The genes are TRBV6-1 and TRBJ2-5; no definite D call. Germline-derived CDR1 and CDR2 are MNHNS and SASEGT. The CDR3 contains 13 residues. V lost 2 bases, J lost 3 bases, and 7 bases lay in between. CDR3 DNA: TGTGCCAGCAGTGAATCCCCGGAAGAGACCCAGTACTTC. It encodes CASSESPEETQYF.

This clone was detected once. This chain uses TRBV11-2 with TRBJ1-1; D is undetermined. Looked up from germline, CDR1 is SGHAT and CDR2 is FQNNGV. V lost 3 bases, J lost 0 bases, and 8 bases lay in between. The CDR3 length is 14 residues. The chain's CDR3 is CASSLGGMNTEAFF. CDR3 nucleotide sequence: TGTGCCAGCAGCTTGGGAGGGATGAACACTGAAGCTTTCTTT. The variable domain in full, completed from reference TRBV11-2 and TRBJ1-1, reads EAGVAQSPRYKIIEKRQSVAFWCNPISGHATLYWYQQILGQGPKLLIQFQNNGVVDDSQLPKDRFSAERLKGVDSTLKIQPAKLEDSAVYLCASSLGGMNTEAFFGQGTRLTVV.

The DNA of the CDR3 is TGTGCCAGCAGCCCCCGGGACAGACCTAGCGGGGGTACCTACGAGCAGTACTTC. This gives the protein CASSPRDRPSGGTYEQYF. The J gene is TRBJ2-7, the V gene TRBV9; the match to TRBD2 covers 10 bases. CDR1 is SGDLS and CDR2 is YYNGEE in the germline V gene. The CDR3 is made up of 18 amino acids. The junction had 15 bases not matched to a gene; V was cut back by 4 bases and J by 2 bases.

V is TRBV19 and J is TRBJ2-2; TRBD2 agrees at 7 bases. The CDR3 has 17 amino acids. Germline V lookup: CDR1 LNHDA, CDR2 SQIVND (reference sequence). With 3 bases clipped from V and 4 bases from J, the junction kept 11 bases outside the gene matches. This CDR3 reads CASSIPLRAGATGELFF. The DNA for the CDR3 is TGTGCCAGTAGTATTCCTCTTAGGGCGGGAGCCACCGGGGAGCTGTTTTTT.

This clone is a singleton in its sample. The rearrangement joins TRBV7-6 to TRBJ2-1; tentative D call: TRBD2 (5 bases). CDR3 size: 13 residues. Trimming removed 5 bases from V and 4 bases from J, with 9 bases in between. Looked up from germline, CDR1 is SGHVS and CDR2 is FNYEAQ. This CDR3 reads CASSPTGYNEQFF. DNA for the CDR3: TGTGCCAGCAGCCCTACGGGGTACAATGAGCAGTTCTTC.

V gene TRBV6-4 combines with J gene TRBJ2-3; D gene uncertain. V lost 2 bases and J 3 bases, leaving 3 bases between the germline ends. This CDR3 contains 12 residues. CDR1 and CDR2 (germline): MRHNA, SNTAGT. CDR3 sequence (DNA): TGTGCCAGCAGTGACCAAACAGATACGCAGTATTTT. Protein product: CASSDQTDTQYF.

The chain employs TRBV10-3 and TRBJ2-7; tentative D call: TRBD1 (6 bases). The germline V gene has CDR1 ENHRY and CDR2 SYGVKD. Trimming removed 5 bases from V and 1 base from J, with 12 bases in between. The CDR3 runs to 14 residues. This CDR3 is CAISNRDRSYEQYF. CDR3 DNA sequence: TGTGCCATCAGTAACAGAGACAGGTCCTACGAGCAGTACTTC.

Written as DNA, the CDR3 is TGCAGCGTTGGCGGTCGACAGTATGAGGGCTACACCTTC. Translated, it gives CSVGGRQYEGYTF. The chain joins TRBV29-1 to TRBJ1-2; a possible D gene is TRBD1 (5 bases). Germline V gives CDR1 SQVTM, CDR2 ANQGSEA. The CDR3 loop spans 13 amino acids. With 4 bases removed from V and 8 bases from J, the gap between germline ends came to 17 bases. Combining the CDR3 with reference TRBV29-1 and TRBJ1-2 gives the whole variable domain SAVISQKPSRDICQRGTSLTIQCQVDSQVTMMFWYRQQPGQSLTLIATANQGSEATYESGFVIDKFPISRPNLTFSTLTVSNMSPEDSSIYLCSVGGRQYEGYTFGSGTRLTVV.

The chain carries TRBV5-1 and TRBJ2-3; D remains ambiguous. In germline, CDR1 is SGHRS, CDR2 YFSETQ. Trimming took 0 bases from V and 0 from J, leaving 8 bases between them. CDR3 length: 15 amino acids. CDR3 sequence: CASSLAALSTDTQYF. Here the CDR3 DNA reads TGCGCCAGCAGCTTGGCAGCGCTTAGCACAGATACGCAGTATTTT. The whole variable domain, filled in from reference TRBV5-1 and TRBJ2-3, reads KAGVTQTPRYLIKTRGQQVTLSCSPISGHRSVSWYQQTPGQGLQFLFEYFSETQRNKGNFPGRFSGRQFSNSRSEMNVSTLELGDSALYLCASSLAALSTDTQYFGPGTRLTVL.

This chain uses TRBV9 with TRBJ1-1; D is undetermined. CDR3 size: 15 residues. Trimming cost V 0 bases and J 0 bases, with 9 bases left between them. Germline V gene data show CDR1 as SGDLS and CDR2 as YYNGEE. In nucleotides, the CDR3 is TGTGCCAGCAGCGTAGCTTCAGGCCTGAACACTGAAGCTTTCTTT. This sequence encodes CASSVASGLNTEAFF.

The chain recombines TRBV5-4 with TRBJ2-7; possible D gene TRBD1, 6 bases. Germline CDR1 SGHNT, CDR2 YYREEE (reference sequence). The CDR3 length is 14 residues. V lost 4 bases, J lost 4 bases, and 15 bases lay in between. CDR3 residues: CASSPGAGDYEQYF. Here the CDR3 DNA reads TGTGCCAGCAGCCCTGGGGCAGGGGATTACGAGCAGTACTTC. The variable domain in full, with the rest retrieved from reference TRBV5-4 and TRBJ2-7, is ETGVTQSPTHLIKTRGQQVTLRCSSQSGHNTVSWYQQALGQGPQFIFQYYREEENGRGNFPPRFSGLQFPNYSSELNVNALELDDSALYLCASSPGAGDYEQYFGPGTRLTVT.

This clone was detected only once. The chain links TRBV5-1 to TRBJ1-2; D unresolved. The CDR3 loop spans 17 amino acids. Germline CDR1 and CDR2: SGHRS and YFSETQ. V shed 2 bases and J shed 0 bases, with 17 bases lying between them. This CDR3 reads CASSFSMNRGSNYGYTF. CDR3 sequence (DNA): TGCGCCAGCAGCTTTAGTATGAATCGCGGATCTAACTATGGCTACACCTTC. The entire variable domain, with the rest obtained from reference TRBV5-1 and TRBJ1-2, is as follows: KAGVTQTPRYLIKTRGQQVTLSCSPISGHRSVSWYQQTPGQGLQFLFEYFSETQRNKGNFPGRFSGRQFSNSRSEMNVSTLELGDSALYLCASSFSMNRGSNYGYTFGSGTRLTVV.

The CDR3 reads CASSYRQGKTQYF. In nucleotides, the CDR3 is TGTGCCAGCAGTTACCGACAGGGAAAGACCCAGTACTTC. The genes are TRBV6-5 and TRBJ2-5, with 7 bases lining up with TRBD1. The germline V gene has CDR1 MNHEY and CDR2 SVGAGI. CDR3 length equals 13 residues. V gave up 2 bases and J gave up 6 bases; unmatched junction bases: 3.

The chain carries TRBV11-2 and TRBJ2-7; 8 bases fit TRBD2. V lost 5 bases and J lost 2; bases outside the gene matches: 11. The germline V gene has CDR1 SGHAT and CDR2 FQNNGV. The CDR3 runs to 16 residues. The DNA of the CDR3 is TGTGCCAGCAGCCCCAGCACCGGGACTAGAGCCTACGAGCAGTACTTC. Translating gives CASSPSTGTRAYEQYF.